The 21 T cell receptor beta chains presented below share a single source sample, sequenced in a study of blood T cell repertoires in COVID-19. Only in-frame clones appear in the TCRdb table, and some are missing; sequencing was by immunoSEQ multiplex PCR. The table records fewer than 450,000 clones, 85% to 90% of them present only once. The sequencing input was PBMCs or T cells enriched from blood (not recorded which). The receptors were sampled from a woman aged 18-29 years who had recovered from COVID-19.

The CDR3 DNA reads as TGTGCCTGGAGGGGCAGGGGTGGGTATAATTCACCCCTCCACTTT. It specifies CAWRGRGGYNSPLHF. The chain combines TRBV30 with TRBJ1-6; the D gene is possibly TRBD1 (6 bases). Germline-derived CDR1 and CDR2 are GTSNPN and SVGIG (reference sequence). V was trimmed by 3 bases and J by 4 bases, leaving 13 bases between them. This CDR3 contains 15 residues.

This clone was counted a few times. The CDR3 DNA reads TGTGCCAGCAGTTGGGACGGGACAGGGTCTCAGCCCCAGCATTTT. Its protein product is CASSWDGTGSQPQHF. V gene TRBV6-2 or TRBV6-3 combines with J gene TRBJ1-5; 9 bases map to TRBD1. The CDR3 has 15 residues. V dropped 4 bases and J dropped 6; count of bases not matched to a gene: 7. Germline V gene sequence: CDR1 MNHEY, CDR2 SVGEGT.

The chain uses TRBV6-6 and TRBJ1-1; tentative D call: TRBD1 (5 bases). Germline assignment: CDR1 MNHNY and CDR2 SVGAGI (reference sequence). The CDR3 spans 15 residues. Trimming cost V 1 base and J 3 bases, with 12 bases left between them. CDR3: CASSYFGRGDTEAFF. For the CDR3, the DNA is TGTGCCAGCAGTTACTTTGGACGGGGGGACACTGAAGCTTTCTTT.

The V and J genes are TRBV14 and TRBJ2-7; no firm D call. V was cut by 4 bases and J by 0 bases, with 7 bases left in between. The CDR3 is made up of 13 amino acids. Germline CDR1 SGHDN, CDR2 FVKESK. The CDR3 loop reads CASSLPSSYEQYF. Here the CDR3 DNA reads TGTGCCAGCAGCCTGCCGAGCTCCTACGAGCAGTACTTC.

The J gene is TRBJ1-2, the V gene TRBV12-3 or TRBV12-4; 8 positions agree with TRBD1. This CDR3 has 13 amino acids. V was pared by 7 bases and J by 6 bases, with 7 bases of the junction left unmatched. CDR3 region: CASTRTGKDGYTF. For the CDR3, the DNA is TGTGCCAGCACTCGGACAGGGAAGGATGGCTACACCTTC.

CDR3 residues: CASTRDRSYEQYF. The DNA for the CDR3 is TGTGCCAGCACCAGGGACAGGTCCTACGAGCAGTACTTC. V is TRBV2 and J is TRBJ2-7, with 8 positions matching TRBD1. There are 13 residues in the CDR3. Germline loops: CDR1 SNHLY, CDR2 FYNNEI. The V segment lost 7 bases and the J segment 1 base; nucleotides outside the gene matches: 3.

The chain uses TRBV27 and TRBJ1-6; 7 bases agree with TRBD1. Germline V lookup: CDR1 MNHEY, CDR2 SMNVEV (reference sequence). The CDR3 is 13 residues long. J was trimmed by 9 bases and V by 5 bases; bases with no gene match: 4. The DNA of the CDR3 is TGTGCCAGCAGTCCTACAGGGGTTTCACCCCTCCACTTT. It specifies CASSPTGVSPLHF.

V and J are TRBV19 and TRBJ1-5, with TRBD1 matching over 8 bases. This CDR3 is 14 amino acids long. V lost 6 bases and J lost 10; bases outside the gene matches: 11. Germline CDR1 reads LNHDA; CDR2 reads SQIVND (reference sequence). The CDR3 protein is CASRTTGENGPQHF. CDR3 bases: TGTGCCAGTAGAACGACAGGGGAGAATGGACCCCAGCATTTT.

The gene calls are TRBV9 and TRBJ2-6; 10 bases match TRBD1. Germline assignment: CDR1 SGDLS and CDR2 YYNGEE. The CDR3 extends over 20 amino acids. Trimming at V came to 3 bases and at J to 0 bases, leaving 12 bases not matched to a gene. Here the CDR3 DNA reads TGTGCCAGCAGCGGCTACCAGGACAGGGGGAGGACCTCTGGGGCCAACGTCCTGACTTTC. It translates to CASSGYQDRGRTSGANVLTF.

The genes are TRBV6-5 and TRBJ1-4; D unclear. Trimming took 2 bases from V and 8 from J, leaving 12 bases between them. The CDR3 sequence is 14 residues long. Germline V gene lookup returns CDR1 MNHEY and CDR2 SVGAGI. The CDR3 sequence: CASSYGSGGEKLFF. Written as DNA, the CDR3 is TGTGCCAGCAGTTACGGATCCGGAGGGGAAAAACTGTTTTTT.

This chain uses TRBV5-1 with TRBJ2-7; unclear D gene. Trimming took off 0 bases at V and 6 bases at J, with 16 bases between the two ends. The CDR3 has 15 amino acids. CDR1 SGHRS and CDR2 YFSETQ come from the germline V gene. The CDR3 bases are TGCGCCAGCAGCTTGGTTCAGGCGAATCTCCTCGAGCAGTACTTC. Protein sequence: CASSLVQANLLEQYF.

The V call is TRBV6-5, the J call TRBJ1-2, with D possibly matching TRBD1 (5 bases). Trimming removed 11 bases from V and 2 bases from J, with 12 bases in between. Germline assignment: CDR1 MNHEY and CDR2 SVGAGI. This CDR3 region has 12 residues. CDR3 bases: TGTGCCGGGACTTTGGGGAACTATGGCTACACCTTC. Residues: CAGTLGNYGYTF.

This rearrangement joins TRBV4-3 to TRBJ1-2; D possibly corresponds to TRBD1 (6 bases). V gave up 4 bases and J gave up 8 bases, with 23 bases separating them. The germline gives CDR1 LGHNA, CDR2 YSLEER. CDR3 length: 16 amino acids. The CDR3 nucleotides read TGCGCCAGCAGCCCAGTTGAGGGGGTCGACGCGCTCGGCTACACCTTC. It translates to CASSPVEGVDALGYTF.

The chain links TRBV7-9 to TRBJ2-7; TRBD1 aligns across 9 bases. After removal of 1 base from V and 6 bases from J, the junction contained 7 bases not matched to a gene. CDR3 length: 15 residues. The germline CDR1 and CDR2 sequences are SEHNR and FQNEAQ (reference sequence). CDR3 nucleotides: TGTGCCAGCAGCTTAGATCGACAGGGGGTGAGCGAGCAGTACTTC. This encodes CASSLDRQGVSEQYF.

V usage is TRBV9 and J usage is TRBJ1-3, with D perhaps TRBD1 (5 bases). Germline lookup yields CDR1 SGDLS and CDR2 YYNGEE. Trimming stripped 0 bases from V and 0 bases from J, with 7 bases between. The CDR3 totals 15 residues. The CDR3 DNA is TGTGCCAGCAGCGTAGGGGGCAACTCTGGAAACACCATATATTTT. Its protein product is CASSVGGNSGNTIYF.

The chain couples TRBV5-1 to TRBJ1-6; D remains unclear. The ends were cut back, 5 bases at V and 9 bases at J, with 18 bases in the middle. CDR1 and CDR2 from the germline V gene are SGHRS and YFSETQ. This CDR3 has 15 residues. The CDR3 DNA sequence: TGCGCCAGCAGTAATCCGGGTCCCGACGGTTCACCCCTCCACTTT. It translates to CASSNPGPDGSPLHF. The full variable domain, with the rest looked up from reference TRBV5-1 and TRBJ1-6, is KAGVTQTPRYLIKTRGQQVTLSCSPISGHRSVSWYQQTPGQGLQFLFEYFSETQRNKGNFPGRFSGRQFSNSRSEMNVSTLELGDSALYLCASSNPGPDGSPLHFGNGTRLTVT.

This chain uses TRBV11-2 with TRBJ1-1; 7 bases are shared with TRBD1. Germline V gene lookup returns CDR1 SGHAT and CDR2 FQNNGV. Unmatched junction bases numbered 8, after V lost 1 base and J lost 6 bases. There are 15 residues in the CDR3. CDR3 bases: TGTGCCAGCAGCTTAGGGCCCCCACAGGGGTCTGAAGCTTTCTTT. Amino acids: CASSLGPPQGSEAFF.

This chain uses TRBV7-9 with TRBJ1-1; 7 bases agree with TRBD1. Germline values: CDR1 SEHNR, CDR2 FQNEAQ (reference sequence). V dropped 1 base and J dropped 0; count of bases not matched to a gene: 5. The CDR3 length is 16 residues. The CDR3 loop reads CASSLGETGMNTEAFF. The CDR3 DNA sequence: TGTGCCAGCAGCTTAGGGGAGACAGGGATGAACACTGAAGCTTTCTTT.

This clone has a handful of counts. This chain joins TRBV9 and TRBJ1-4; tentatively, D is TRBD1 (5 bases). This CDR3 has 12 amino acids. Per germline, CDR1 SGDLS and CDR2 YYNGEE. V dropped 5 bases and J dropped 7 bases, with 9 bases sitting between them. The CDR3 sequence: CASRGPGEKLFF. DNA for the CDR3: TGTGCCAGCAGGGGGCCAGGTGAAAAACTGTTTTTT. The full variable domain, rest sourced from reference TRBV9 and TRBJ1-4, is DSGVTQTPKHLITATGQRVTLRCSPRSGDLSVYWYQQSLDQGLQFLIQYYNGEERAKGNILERFSAQQFPDLHSELNLSSLELGDSALYFCASRGPGEKLFFGSGTQLSVL.

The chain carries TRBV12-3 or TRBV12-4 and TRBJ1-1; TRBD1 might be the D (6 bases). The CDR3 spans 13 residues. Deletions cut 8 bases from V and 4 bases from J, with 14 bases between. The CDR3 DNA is TGTGCCAGCGGAACAGGGACGGGCACTGAAGCTTTCTTT. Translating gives CASGTGTGTEAFF.

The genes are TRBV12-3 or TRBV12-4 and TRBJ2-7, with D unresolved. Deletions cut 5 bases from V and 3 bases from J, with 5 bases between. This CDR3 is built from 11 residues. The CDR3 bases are TGTGCCAGCAGTGCGGTCTACGAGCAGTACTTC. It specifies CASSAVYEQYF.